What follows describes a single T cell receptor (beta chain). Antigen: not known. Data came from immunoSEQ multiplex PCR; TCRdb stores just in-frame clones and leaves some out. The profile covers around 66,000 clones, with approximately 83% appearing a single time and 3.5% to 4.5% taken by the ten largest. V was pared by 5 bases and J by 0 bases, with 11 bases between. This CDR3 comprises 15 residues. From germline, CDR1 is SNHLY and CDR2 FYNNEI. The entry originates in a study of OX40 agonist ivuxolimab in advanced cancers. The overall study: Recorded diagnoses for dose-escalation patients were hepatocellular carcinoma, melanoma, renal cell or head and neck cancer. There were three patients with partial responses, one having hepatocellular carcinoma and two cutaneous melanoma. Patients with prior anti-PD-1, anti-PD-L1 or anti-CTLA-4 therapy were eligible; about 41% had some.

The study, taken as a whole, reports: In the 0.1 to 3.0 mg/kg range, CD4+ and CD8+ blood T cells had expanded clonally by week 6.

The receptor's source is an adult with an advanced solid tumor such as melanoma, head and neck, liver or kidney cancer. The starting material was CD4+ or CD8+ T cells sorted from blood, obtained in a trial of the OX40 agonist ivuxolimab. The rearrangement links TRBV2 to TRBJ2-1, with a weak D call TRBD2 (6 bases). CDR3 nucleotides: TGTGCCAGCAGTCCTGGGCGGGGCTCCTACAATGAGCAGTTCTTC. Protein sequence: CASSPGRGSYNEQFF.